The 17 T cell receptor beta chains in this list originate from one sample, sequenced in a study of post-analysis software for immune sequencing data. Findings and limits, study-wide: Roughly 5 TRBV segments, including TRBV5-6, TRBV5-1 and TRBV20-1, were more frequent in patients than controls.

Prepared TCR beta cDNA libraries contained unique molecular identifiers. Via MiXCR, TCRdb re-called the PCR reads, giving one row per CDR3 protein. The profile covers 350,000 to 450,000 distinct CDR3 sequences, with approximately 38% appearing a single time and approximately 7.1% taken by the ten largest. These TCRs' antigens remain unknown. Sequenced input: blood. The receptor source for this set is a girl aged 2 to 10 with multiple sclerosis.

The V gene is TRBV4-1, the J gene TRBJ2-1; D is possibly TRBD1 (5 bases). Germline values: CDR1 MGHRA, CDR2 YSYEKL. This CDR3 contains 14 residues. V was pared by 5 bases and J by 14 bases, with 22 bases between. CDR3 DNA sequence: TGCGCCAGCAGCAGGACACCAGGGTATCTCATGAAGTTCTTC. This gives the protein CASSRTPGYLMKFF.

V and J are TRBV27 and TRBJ2-7; possibly TRBD1 or TRBD2 for D (6 bases each). Germline assignment: CDR1 MNHEY and CDR2 SMNVEV (reference sequence). V was pared by 3 bases and J by 2 bases, with 14 bases between. The CDR3 runs to 15 residues. The CDR3 here is CASSFRGTLTYEQYF. The CDR3 coding sequence is TGTGCCAGCAGTTTCCGGGGGACACTTACCTACGAGCAGTACTTC.

V and J are TRBV6-5 and TRBJ2-3; D remains ambiguous. V shed 6 bases and J shed 0 bases, with 13 bases lying between them. There are 15 residues in the CDR3. Germline-derived CDR1 and CDR2 are MNHEY and SVGAGI. CDR3 DNA: TGTGCCAGCAGAACGGATTGGGGTAGCACAGATACGCAGTATTTT. It specifies CASRTDWGSTDTQYF.

This clonotype was detected only a few times. The chain has TRBV4-1 and TRBJ2-1, with 8 bases matching TRBD1. V lost 4 bases and J lost 5; bases outside the gene matches: 10. There are 16 residues in the CDR3. Per the germline V gene, CDR1 is MGHRA and CDR2 is YSYEKL. In DNA, the CDR3 is TGCGCCAGCAGCCGTTCCCAGGGGGCGGTGAACAATGAGCAGTTCTTC. Translating it yields CASSRSQGAVNNEQFF.

This clonotype was found a few times. The chain joins TRBV12-3 or TRBV12-4 to TRBJ2-3; no clear D. The CDR3 loop spans 12 amino acids. Trimming cost V 2 bases and J 7 bases, with 7 bases left between them. The CDR3 coding sequence is TGTGCCAGCAGTTTATCTGAAAATACGCAGTATTTT. It yields the protein CASSLSENTQYF.

On this clonotype: The junction shows a germline mismatch at one end, possibly a read error. The chain joins TRBV18 to TRBJ1-4, with TRBD1 matching 9 bases. The CDR3 covers 15 residues. Germline lookup yields CDR1 KGHSH and CDR2 LQKENI. Here the CDR3 DNA reads TGTGCCAGTTCACCGCGGACAGGGGTCAATGAAAAACTGTTTTTT. Amino acid sequence: CASSPRTGVNEKLFF.

This clonotype appeared many times. CDR3 residues: CASSLGDDAYEQYF. Written as DNA, the CDR3 is TGCGCCAGCAGCTTGGGGGACGATGCCTACGAGCAGTACTTC. The rearrangement joins TRBV5-1 to TRBJ2-7, with D perhaps assigned TRBD1 or TRBD2 (5 bases each). The CDR3 runs to 14 residues. Germline assignment: CDR1 SGHRS and CDR2 YFSETQ. Trimming removed 0 bases at V and 2 bases at J, with 9 bases between.

This clonotype was counted a few times. The chain recombines TRBV20-1 with TRBJ2-1, with a possible D match to TRBD2 (6 bases). Germline loops: CDR1 DFQATT, CDR2 SNEGSKA (reference sequence). The CDR3 is made up of 14 amino acids. V was pared by 6 bases and J by 5 bases, with 17 bases between. For the CDR3, the DNA is TGCAGTGCCACTAGACGCGGGGCGGACAATGAGCAGTTCTTC. Translated, it gives CSATRRGADNEQFF.

This clonotype was observed a few times. This chain connects TRBV2 to TRBJ2-1; 7 nucleotides match TRBD2. With 7 bases clipped from V and 3 bases from J, the junction kept 3 bases outside the gene matches. The CDR3 runs to 13 residues. Germline V gene sequence: CDR1 SNHLY, CDR2 FYNNEI. Here the CDR3 DNA reads TGTGCCAGCAACAGCGGGATCTACAATGAGCAGTTCTTC. This gives the protein CASNSGIYNEQFF.

V is TRBV7-9 and J is TRBJ2-4; D is unresolved. The CDR3 length is 15 residues. Germline CDR1 reads SEHNR; CDR2 reads FQNEAQ (reference sequence). V dropped 2 bases and J dropped 8 bases, with 16 bases sitting between them. DNA for the CDR3: TGTGCCAGCAGCTTACAGTCCAATCCTGGGGACATTCAGTACTTC. It is translated as CASSLQSNPGDIQYF.

The chain uses TRBV7-9 and TRBJ2-3; D call uncertain. From germline, CDR1 is SEHNR and CDR2 FQNEAQ (reference sequence). The CDR3 contains 15 residues. V was clipped by 4 bases and J by 0 bases, with 11 bases between them. The CDR3 sequence: CASSSAYSSTDTQYF. Written as DNA, the CDR3 is TGTGCCAGCAGCTCAGCCTACTCTAGCACAGATACGCAGTATTTT.

V gene TRBV9 combines with J gene TRBJ1-2, with D hard to call. The V end was cut by 4 bases, the J end by 2 bases, with 9 bases between. This CDR3 region has 13 residues. Germline CDR1 is SGDLS and CDR2 is YYNGEE. CDR3 residues: CASSKAQNYGYTF. In DNA, the CDR3 is TGTGCCAGCAGCAAAGCCCAAAACTATGGCTACACCTTC.

In its sample, this clonotype was seen a few times. The J gene is TRBJ1-2, the V gene TRBV7-9; D unclear. Germline CDR1 and CDR2: SEHNR and FQNEAQ (reference sequence). This CDR3 comprises 16 residues. V lost 0 bases to trimming and J lost 3 bases, with 14 bases between them. The DNA of the CDR3 is TGTGCCAGCAGCTTAGCGCAGCTCCAGCTGCACTATGGCTACACCTTC. Protein product: CASSLAQLQLHYGYTF.

DNA for the CDR3: TGTGCCAGCAGCCCCTCACCGGGACAGGGTTCCTACGAGCAGTACTTC. Its protein product is CASSPSPGQGSYEQYF. V usage is TRBV5-5 and J usage is TRBJ2-7; TRBD1 matches 9 bases. This CDR3 region has 16 residues. Germline V lookup: CDR1 SGHKS, CDR2 YYEKEE (reference sequence). With 4 bases clipped from V and 1 base from J, the junction kept 9 bases outside the gene matches.

This clonotype was recorded a few times. The chain recombines TRBV7-2 with TRBJ2-7, with a possible D match to TRBD2 (6 bases). Trimming shortened V by 4 bases and J by 0 bases, and 13 bases separated the two germline ends. Germline CDR1 SGHTA, CDR2 FQGNSA. This CDR3 comprises 15 residues. CDR3 DNA: TGTGCCAGCAGCTGGGGAGGAGCCCCCTCCTACGAGCAGTACTTC. It encodes CASSWGGAPSYEQYF.

With respect to this clonotype: Its ends do not fully match the called genes, so a read error is possible. The chain couples TRBV11-2 to TRBJ2-6, with D possibly matching TRBD2 (7 bases). The CDR3 runs to 13 residues. Germline V CDR1 and CDR2: SGHAT, FQNNGV. CDR3 coding DNA: TGTGCCAGCACCATAGGGGGGGCTAACGTCCTGACTTTC. This codes for CASTIGGANVLTF. Complete variable domain (other parts from reference TRBV11-2 and TRBJ2-6): EAGVAQSPRYKIIEKRQSVAFWCNPISGHATLYWYQQILGQGPKLLIQFQNNGVVDDSQLPKDRFSAERLKGVDSTLKIQPAKLEDSAVYLCASTIGGANVLTFGAGSRLTVL.

This clonotype was recorded a few times. The rearrangement uses TRBV5-1 and TRBJ2-7; 7 bases align to TRBD1. The CDR3 runs 15 residues. V dropped 3 bases and J dropped 7; count of bases not matched to a gene: 13. Looked up from germline, CDR1 is SGHRS and CDR2 is YFSETQ. In nucleotides, the CDR3 is TGCGCCAGCAGCTCGACAGGGATAGCAACGGGGGAGCAGTACTTC. Amino acids: CASSSTGIATGEQYF. The full variable domain, with the rest looked up from reference TRBV5-1 and TRBJ2-7, is KAGVTQTPRYLIKTRGQQVTLSCSPISGHRSVSWYQQTPGQGLQFLFEYFSETQRNKGNFPGRFSGRQFSNSRSEMNVSTLELGDSALYLCASSSTGIATGEQYFGPGTRLTVT.